What follows describes a single T cell receptor (beta chain). Its specificity is not known. With V trimmed by 4 bases and J by 2 bases, 8 bases remained unmatched. Per germline, CDR1 LGHNA and CDR2 YNFKEQ. This CDR3 contains 17 residues. These data belong to a study of cytomegalovirus exposure and HLA in healthy donors. Whole-study results and caveats: Based on reports, TCR beta sequences accurately predicted HLA-A and HLA-B alleles for most subjects. In vitro, three CMV-associated chains proved specific for CMV antigens.

This PCR relied on a set of 60 Vbeta primers and 13 Jbeta primers. Per the study methods: The authors later counted about 80 million unique TCR beta chains, 9.5 million to 13 million of them shared. TCRdb's table, derived via immunoSEQ multiplex PCR, lists solely in-frame clones and lacks some. V and J calls and clone size are those listed in that table; D and trimming were worked out from the DNA. The data contain under 150,000 clones, 81% of them singletons. The clonotype was recovered from a man aged 18 to 29 in good health and CMV-seronegative. The chain uses TRBV4-2 and TRBJ2-3; 11 nucleotides align to TRBD2. The sequencing sample was made of PBMCs. The CDR3 reads CASSPLTSGGITDTQYF. DNA of the CDR3: TGTGCCAGCAGCCCCCTAACTAGCGGGGGAATCACAGATACGCAGTATTTT.